The clone carrying this TCR beta chain appeared once. Its antigen is unknown. CDR3 size: 17 residues. V dropped 7 bases and J dropped 1 base, with 23 bases sitting between them. Germline lookup yields CDR1 SEHNR and CDR2 FQNEAQ (reference sequence). Indicated treatment: about 20 received Ad26.COV2.S at low or high dose, single or two shots; roughly 5 received placebo; per-sample allocation not given. Vaccine and placebo recipients were sampled on day 63 after the first injection. In Boston, the donor was an adult between 18-55 years of age. The sample comes from a study of Ad26.COV2.S vaccination and SARS-CoV-2 variants. Repertoires were generated with immunoSEQ multiplex PCR, while TCRdb's copy carries only in-frame clones and drops some. The sample includes some 330,000 clones, roughly nine tenths seen only once; the top ten take 4.5% to 7%. The study's findings and limits: Possible underestimation of total T cell responses by the TCR breadth and depth analyses was noted.

The specimen comprised peripheral blood, sampled in a trial of Ad26.COV2.S vaccine versus placebo. The V and J genes are TRBV7-9 and TRBJ2-7; D may match TRBD1 or TRBD2 (5 bases each). The sequence was obtained from a person between 18 and 65 years old who received the Ad26.COV2.S COVID-19 vaccine or a placebo. The DNA for the CDR3 is TGTGCCAGCACCCCCTACCCCCCGGGGACCACATCCTACGAGCAGTACTTC. Its translation: CASTPYPPGTTSYEQYF.